Listed below are T cell receptor beta chains from one sample, sequenced in a study of blood T cell repertoires in COVID-19. Sequenced by immunoSEQ multiplex PCR; TCRdb stores in-frame clones only, minus some. The repertoire holds fewer than 75,000 clones, with approximately 87% as singletons. Material for sequencing was peripheral blood. These receptors were collected from a middle-aged man with active COVID-19. CDR3s include the opening cysteine and the closing phenylalanine or tryptophan. A D gene is named only where the DNA matches it firmly. Some rows mark clone size as missing; the rest say once, few, many or name a class of expanded clone.

d_gene	v_gene	j_gene	abundance	CDR3nt	CDR3aa
NA	TRBV10-2	TRBJ2-7	NA	TGCGCCAGCATGGTCGGGGTGCAAGGCTACGAGCAGTACTTC	CASMVGVQGYEQYF
NA	TRBV7-2	TRBJ1-6	NA	TGTGCCAGCAGCTTTTTACAGGGAGATTCACCCCTCCACTTT	CASSFLQGDSPLHF
NA	TRBV9	TRBJ2-7	NA	TGTGCCAGCGGGCAGGGCCCAAGCTCCTACGAGCAGTACTTC	CASGQGPSSYEQYF
TRBD1	TRBV29-1	TRBJ2-5	once	TGCAGCGCCCCGGACAGGGAAGAGACCCAGTACTTC	CSAPDREETQYF
TRBD2	TRBV5-1	TRBJ2-3	NA	TGCGCCAGCAGCTTGGTACTAGCGGGGGGCACAGATACGCAGTATTTT	CASSLVLAGGTDTQYF
TRBD2	TRBV4-1	TRBJ2-1	NA	TGCGCCAGCACCGCACTAGCGGGAGGGTACAATGAGCAGTTCTTC	CASTALAGGYNEQFF
TRBD1	TRBV4-1	TRBJ2-1	NA	TGCGCCAGCAGCCAAGATGGAGTGGGGATAGGGGGCGGGGAGCAGTTCTTC	CASSQDGVGIGGGEQFF
TRBD1	TRBV19	TRBJ2-7	NA	TGTGCCAGTAGTACCGCGACAGGGGGCGAGTACGAGCAGTACTTC	CASSTATGGEYEQYF
TRBD1	TRBV30	TRBJ2-2	NA	TGTGCCTGGAGTGTACGAAGACAGGGGAAGTCCGGGGAGCTGTTTTTT	CAWSVRRQGKSGELFF
TRBD1	TRBV11-2	TRBJ1-6	NA	TGTGCCAGCAGCTTACCGGTTTACAGGGGCTCCTATAATTCACCCCTCCACTTT	CASSLPVYRGSYNSPLHF
TRBD1	TRBV7-2	TRBJ1-6	NA	TGTGCCAGCAGCTTAGACAGGGGGAATTCACCCCTCCACTTT	CASSLDRGNSPLHF
NA	TRBV24-1	TRBJ2-5	NA	TGTGCCACCAGTGTTGGGGACAAAGAAGGGGAGACCCAGTACTTC	CATSVGDKEGETQYF
NA	TRBV28	TRBJ2-7	NA	TGTGCCAGCAGTTTATGGGGGGCTTACGAGCAGTACTTC	CASSLWGAYEQYF
NA	TRBV11-2	TRBJ2-3	few	TGTGCCAGCAGCTTAAATGCGGGAGATACGCAGTATTTT	CASSLNAGDTQYF
TRBD1	TRBV6-2/TRBV6-3	TRBJ2-1	NA	TGTGCCAGCAGTTACCGGGACAGCTCCTACAATGAGCAGTTCTTC	CASSYRDSSYNEQFF
TRBD1	TRBV11-2	TRBJ2-5	NA	TGTGCCAGCAGAAGACCGGGACAGCAAGAGACCCAGTACTTC	CASRRPGQQETQYF
NA	TRBV6-5	TRBJ1-1	NA	TGTGCCAGCAGTTCCCCTTTTAGCGGGGTGAACACTGAAGCTTTCTTT	CASSSPFSGVNTEAFF
TRBD1	TRBV6-6	TRBJ1-1	NA	TGTGCCAGCAGCACAGGGGACCGCGAAGCTTTCTTT	CASSTGDREAFF
TRBD2	TRBV5-1	TRBJ2-3	NA	TGCGCCAGCAGCTTGGGGACTAGCGGGTCGGGAGATACGCAGTATTTT	CASSLGTSGSGDTQYF
NA	TRBV12-3/TRBV12-4	TRBJ2-5	NA	TGTGCCAGCAGCCAGGACAGTGGGGAGACCCAGTACTTC	CASSQDSGETQYF
NA	TRBV18	TRBJ1-2	NA	TGTGCCAGCTCACCACCGGACAGCGCTGCTAACTATGGCTACACCTTC	CASSPPDSAANYGYTF
NA	TRBV4-2	TRBJ1-1	NA	TGTGCCAGCAGCCAAGAGGGGAGTTACTCCACTGAAGCTTTCTTT	CASSQEGSYSTEAFF
NA	TRBV5-1	TRBJ2-5	once	TGCGCCAGCAGCTTGAACTCCGAGACCCAGTACTTC	CASSLNSETQYF
TRBD1	TRBV6-6	TRBJ2-5	NA	TGTGCCAGCAGCTGGACAGGGACTCAAGAGACCCAGTACTTC	CASSWTGTQETQYF
NA	TRBV7-6	TRBJ2-6	NA	TGTGCCAGCAGCCTATTACAGTCTCGCTCTGGGGCCAACGTCCTGACTTTC	CASSLLQSRSGANVLTF
TRBD1	TRBV6-1	TRBJ1-1	NA	TGTGCCAGCAGTGAACGGTGGGGAACAGGGGACGTTGGGGGCAGGGCTTTCTTT	CASSERWGTGDVGGRAFF
NA	TRBV7-2	TRBJ1-4	NA	TGTGCCAGCAGCTTTTTAAGTACTTCAACTAATGAAAAACTGTTTTTT	CASSFLSTSTNEKLFF
NA	TRBV28	TRBJ1-6	few	TGTGCCAGCACCAACCTCCCGCAGGGCAATTCACCCCTCCACTTT	CASTNLPQGNSPLHF
TRBD2	TRBV19	TRBJ2-2	NA	TGTGCCACCGCTTTTCTAGCGGGAGTCCCCACCGGGGAGCTGTTTTTT	CATAFLAGVPTGELFF
NA	TRBV21-1	TRBJ2-2	NA	TGTGCCAGCAGCGATTCCTGCAGGGTACTGTTTTTT	CASSDSCRVLFF
NA	TRBV28	TRBJ1-5	NA	TGTGCCAGCAGTAGTGTGGTCTTCGGGGTGCAGCCCCAGCATTTT	CASSSVVFGVQPQHF
TRBD2	TRBV24-1	TRBJ2-3	once	TGTGCCACCAGTGATCGCGGGGGTCAACCTATCACAGATACGCAGTATTTT	CATSDRGGQPITDTQYF
NA	TRBV27	TRBJ2-7	NA	TGTGCCAGCAGCCCTCACAGGGCCTTTACGACCTACGAGCAGTACTTC	CASSPHRAFTTYEQYF
NA	TRBV7-2	TRBJ1-1	NA	TGTGCCAGCAGCTTATTTGGTCCGGGGAACACTGAAGCTTTCTTT	CASSLFGPGNTEAFF
NA	TRBV2	TRBJ1-1	NA	TGTGCCAGAGAGAAAGGAAGCGGCACTGAAGCTTTCTTT	CAREKGSGTEAFF